This T cell receptor beta chain originates from a study of CD8+ T cells in alopecia areata. Study in general: Treatment comprised oral tofacitinib, 5 to 10 mg twice daily, in treated patients. Tofacitinib treatment spanned 6 to 18 months, with 6 months off drug afterward. Broader study findings: Clarity of TCR sharing across patients fell short of that in mice, possibly HLA-related. Lesional scalp, especially alopecia totalis/universalis, showed higher clonality than normal scalp.

On this clone itself: Its antigen is unidentified.

The authors extracted RNA and reverse transcribed it into cDNA as the sequencing template. Some clones are missing from TCRdb's copy, which holds only in-frame ones; the method was immunoSEQ multiplex PCR. The profile shows 180,000 or so clones, about 63% of them singletons. The germline V gene encodes CDR1 SGDLS and CDR2 YYNGEE. The CDR3 has 14 residues. Trimming took off 0 bases at V and 4 bases at J, with 10 bases between the two ends. This sequence joins TRBV9 and TRBJ1-2; D is possibly TRBD1 (6 bases). The specimen comprised CD4+ T cells sorted from blood, sampled at week 0. The source of this sequence is a human donor with alopecia areata. Here the CDR3 DNA reads TGTGCCAGCAGCGTAGCCCGGGGGCCCTATGGCTACACCTTC. It is translated as CASSVARGPYGYTF.